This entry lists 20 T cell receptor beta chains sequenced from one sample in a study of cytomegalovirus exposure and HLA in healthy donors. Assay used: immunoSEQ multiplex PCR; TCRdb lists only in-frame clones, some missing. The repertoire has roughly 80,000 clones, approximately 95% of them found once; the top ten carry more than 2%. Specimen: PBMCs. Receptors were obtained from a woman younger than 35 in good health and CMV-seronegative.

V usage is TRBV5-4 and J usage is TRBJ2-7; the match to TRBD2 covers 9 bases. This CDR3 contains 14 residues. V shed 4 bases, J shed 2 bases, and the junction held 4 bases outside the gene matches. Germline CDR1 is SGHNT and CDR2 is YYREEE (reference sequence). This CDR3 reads CASSRLADTYEQYF. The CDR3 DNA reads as TGTGCCAGCAGCCGACTAGCGGATACCTACGAGCAGTACTTC.

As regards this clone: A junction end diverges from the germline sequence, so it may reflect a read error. This CDR3 is CASSFSGTGRPNYGYTF. The DNA of the CDR3 is TGTGCTAGCAGCTTTTCCGGTACAGGGCGGCCCAACTATGGCTACACCTTC. The chain carries TRBV7-7 and TRBJ1-2; D perhaps matches TRBD1 (6 bases). The germline gives CDR1 SSHAT, CDR2 FNYEAQ (reference sequence). The CDR3 totals 17 residues.

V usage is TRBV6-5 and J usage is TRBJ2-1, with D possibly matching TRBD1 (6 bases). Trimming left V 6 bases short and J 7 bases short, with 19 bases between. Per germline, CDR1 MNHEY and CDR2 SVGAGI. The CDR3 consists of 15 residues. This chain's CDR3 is CASSQNRAVRNEQFF. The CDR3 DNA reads TGTGCCAGCAGCCAAAACAGGGCAGTGAGGAATGAGCAGTTCTTC.

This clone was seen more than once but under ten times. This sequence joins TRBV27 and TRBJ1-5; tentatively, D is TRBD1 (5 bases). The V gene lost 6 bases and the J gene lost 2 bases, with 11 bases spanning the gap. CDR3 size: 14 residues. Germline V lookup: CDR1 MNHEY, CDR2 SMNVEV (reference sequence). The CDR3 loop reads CASSQGSGNQPQHF. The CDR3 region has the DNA TGTGCCAGCAGCCAGGGTAGTGGCAATCAGCCCCAGCATTTT.

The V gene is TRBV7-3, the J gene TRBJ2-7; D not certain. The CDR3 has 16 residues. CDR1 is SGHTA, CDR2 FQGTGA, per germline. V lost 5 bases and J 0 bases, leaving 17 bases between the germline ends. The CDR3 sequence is CASSPKLWQCSYEQYF. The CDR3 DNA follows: TGTGCCAGCAGCCCAAAACTATGGCAGTGCTCCTACGAGCAGTACTTC.

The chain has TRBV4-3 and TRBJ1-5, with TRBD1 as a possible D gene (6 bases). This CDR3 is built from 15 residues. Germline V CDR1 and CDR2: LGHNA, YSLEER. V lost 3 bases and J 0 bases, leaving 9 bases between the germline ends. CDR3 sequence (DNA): TGCGCCAGCAGCCAGACAGGACATAGCAATCAGCCCCAGCATTTT. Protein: CASSQTGHSNQPQHF.

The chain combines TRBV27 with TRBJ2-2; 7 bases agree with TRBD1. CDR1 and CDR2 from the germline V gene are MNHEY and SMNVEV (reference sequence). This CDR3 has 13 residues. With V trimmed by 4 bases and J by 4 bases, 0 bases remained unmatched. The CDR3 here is CASSYRGTGELFF. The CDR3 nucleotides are TGTGCCAGCAGTTACAGGGGCACCGGGGAGCTGTTTTTT.

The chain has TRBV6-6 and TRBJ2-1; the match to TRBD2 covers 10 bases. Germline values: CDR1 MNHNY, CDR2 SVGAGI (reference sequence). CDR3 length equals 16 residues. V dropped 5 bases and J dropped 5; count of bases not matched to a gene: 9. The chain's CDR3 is CASSRSTSGYNNEQFF. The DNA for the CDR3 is TGTGCCAGCAGTCGCTCGACTAGCGGGTACAACAATGAGCAGTTCTTC.

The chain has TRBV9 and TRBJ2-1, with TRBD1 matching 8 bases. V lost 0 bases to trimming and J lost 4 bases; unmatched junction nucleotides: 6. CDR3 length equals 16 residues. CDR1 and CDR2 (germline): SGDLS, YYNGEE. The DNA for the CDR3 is TGTGCCAGCAGCGTAGCTGTAGGGACAGGTTACAATGAGCAGTTCTTC. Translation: CASSVAVGTGYNEQFF.

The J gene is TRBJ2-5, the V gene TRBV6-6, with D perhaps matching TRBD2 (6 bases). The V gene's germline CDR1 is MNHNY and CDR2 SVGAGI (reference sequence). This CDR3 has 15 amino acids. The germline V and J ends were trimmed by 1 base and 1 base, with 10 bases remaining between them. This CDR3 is CASSYLRDSQETQYF. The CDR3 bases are TGTGCCAGCAGTTACTTACGGGACTCCCAAGAGACCCAGTACTTC.

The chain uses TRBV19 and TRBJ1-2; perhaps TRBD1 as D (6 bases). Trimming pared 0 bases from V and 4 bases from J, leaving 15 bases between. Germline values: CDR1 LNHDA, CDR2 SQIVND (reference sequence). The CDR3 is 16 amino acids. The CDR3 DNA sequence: TGTGCCAGTAGTATAGATCTTTTAGGGGGTGGCTATGGCTACACCTTC. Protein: CASSIDLLGGGYGYTF.

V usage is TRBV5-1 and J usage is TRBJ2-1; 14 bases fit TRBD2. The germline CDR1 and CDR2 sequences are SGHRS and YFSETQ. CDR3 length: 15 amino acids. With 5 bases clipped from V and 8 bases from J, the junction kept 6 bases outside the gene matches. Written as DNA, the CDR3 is TGCGCCAGCAGGGGACTAGCGGGAGTCACGGATGAGCAGTTCTTC. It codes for CASRGLAGVTDEQFF.

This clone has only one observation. The CDR3 DNA reads TGCGCCAGCAGCCTGGGCTGGGGGCTATCCTACAATGAGCAGTTCTTC. Protein: CASSLGWGLSYNEQFF. The chain joins TRBV5-1 to TRBJ2-1; D possibly corresponds to TRBD1 (6 bases). The CDR3 length is 16 residues. V was shortened by 4 bases and J by 1 base, with 15 bases between the two germline ends. The germline V gene encodes CDR1 SGHRS and CDR2 YFSETQ.

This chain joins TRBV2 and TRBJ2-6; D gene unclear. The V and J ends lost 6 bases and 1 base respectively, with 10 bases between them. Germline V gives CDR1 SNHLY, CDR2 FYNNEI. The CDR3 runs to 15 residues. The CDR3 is CASRFEPSGANVLTF. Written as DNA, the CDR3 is TGTGCCAGCAGATTCGAGCCTTCTGGGGCCAACGTCCTGACTTTC.

The CDR3 DNA reads as TGTGCCAGCAGTGACGGGGACAGGGTAAACACCGGGGAGCTGTTTTTT. Its translation is CASSDGDRVNTGELFF. This chain joins TRBV6-4 and TRBJ2-2, with 9 nucleotides matching TRBD1. V was clipped by 2 bases and J by 2 bases; unmatched bases: 3. This CDR3 spans 16 amino acids. The germline gives CDR1 MRHNA, CDR2 SNTAGT.

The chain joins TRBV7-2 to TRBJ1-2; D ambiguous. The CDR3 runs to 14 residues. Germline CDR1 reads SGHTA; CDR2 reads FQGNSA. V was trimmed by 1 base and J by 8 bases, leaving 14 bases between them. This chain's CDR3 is CASSLDGESMGYTF. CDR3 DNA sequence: TGTGCCAGCAGCTTAGATGGAGAGTCTATGGGCTACACCTTC.

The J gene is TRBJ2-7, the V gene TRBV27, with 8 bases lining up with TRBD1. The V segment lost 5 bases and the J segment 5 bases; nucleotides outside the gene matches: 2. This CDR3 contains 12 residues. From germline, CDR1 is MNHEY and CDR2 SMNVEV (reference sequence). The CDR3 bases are TGTGCCAGCAGTGACAGGGGAAACGAGCAGTACTTC. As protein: CASSDRGNEQYF.

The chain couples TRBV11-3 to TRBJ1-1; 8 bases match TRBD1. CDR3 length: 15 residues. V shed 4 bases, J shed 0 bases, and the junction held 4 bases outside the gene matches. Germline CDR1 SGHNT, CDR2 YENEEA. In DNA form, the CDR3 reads TGTGCCAGCAGCTCGACAGGGGTCATGAACACTGAAGCTTTCTTT. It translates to CASSSTGVMNTEAFF.

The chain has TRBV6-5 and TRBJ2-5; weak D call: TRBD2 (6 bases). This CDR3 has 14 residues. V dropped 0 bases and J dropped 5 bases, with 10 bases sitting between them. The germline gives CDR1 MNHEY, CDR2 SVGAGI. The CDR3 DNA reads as TGTGCCAGCAGTTACTCGAGTGCGGGGGAGACCCAGTACTTC. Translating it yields CASSYSSAGETQYF.

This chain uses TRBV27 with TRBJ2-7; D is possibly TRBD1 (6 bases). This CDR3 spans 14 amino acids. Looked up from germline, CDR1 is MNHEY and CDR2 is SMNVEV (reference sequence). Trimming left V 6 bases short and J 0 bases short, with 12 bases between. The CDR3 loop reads CASRPQTGSYEQYF. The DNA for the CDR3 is TGTGCCAGCAGGCCCCAGACAGGCTCCTACGAGCAGTACTTC.